This T cell receptor beta chain was observed in a study of blood T cell repertoires in COVID-19. A remark on this clone: Sequence at one end of the junction differs from germline and may be a read error.

The protocol was immunoSEQ multiplex PCR, while the TCRdb copy is restricted to in-frame clones and leaves out a portion. The sample consists of about 150,000 clones, 70% to 85% of them appearing once. CDR3 length: 15 amino acids. Germline-derived CDR1 and CDR2 are MDHEN and SYDVKM. The gene calls are TRBV28 and TRBJ2-1, with D possibly matching TRBD1 (5 bases). This TCR was recovered from a man between 50 and 59 years old who had recovered from COVID-19. Material for sequencing was PBMCs or T cells enriched from blood (not recorded which). CDR3 sequence reads: CASCLIDSSYNEQFF. CDR3 DNA: TGTGCCAGCTGTTTAATCGACAGCTCCTACAATGAGCAGTTCTTC.